This TCR beta chain was captured in a study of T cell responses to AZD1222 COVID-19 vaccine. Across the whole study: It was second doses at about 4 or about 12 weeks that were pooled.

Repertoires were generated with immunoSEQ multiplex PCR, while TCRdb's copy carries only in-frame clones and drops some. Found here are under 200,000 clones, 80% to 95% of them singletons; the top ten hold approximately 4%. Germline V lookup: CDR1 LNHDA, CDR2 SQIVND (reference sequence). V was trimmed by 5 bases and J by 1 base, leaving 12 bases between them. CDR3 length equals 15 residues. The V and J genes are TRBV19 and TRBJ1-5, with D possibly being TRBD1 (5 bases). This clonotype originated in an adult in good health. Specimen: peripheral blood, collected on day 0 of AZD1222 vaccination. CDR3 bases: TGTGCCAGTAGTGAAGGGACGTCGAGCAATCAGCCCCAGCATTTT. It translates to CASSEGTSSNQPQHF.